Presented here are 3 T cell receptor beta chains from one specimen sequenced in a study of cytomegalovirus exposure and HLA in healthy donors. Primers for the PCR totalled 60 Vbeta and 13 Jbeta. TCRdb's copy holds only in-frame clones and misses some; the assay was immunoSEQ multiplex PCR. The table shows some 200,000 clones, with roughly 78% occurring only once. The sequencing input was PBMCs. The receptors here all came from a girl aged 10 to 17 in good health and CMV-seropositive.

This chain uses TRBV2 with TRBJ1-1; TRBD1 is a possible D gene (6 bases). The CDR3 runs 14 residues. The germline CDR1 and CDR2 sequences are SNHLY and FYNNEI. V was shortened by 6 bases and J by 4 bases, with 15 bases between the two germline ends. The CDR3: CASRRGGLSTEAFF. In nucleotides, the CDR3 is TGTGCCAGCAGAAGGGGGGGGCTGAGCACTGAAGCTTTCTTT.

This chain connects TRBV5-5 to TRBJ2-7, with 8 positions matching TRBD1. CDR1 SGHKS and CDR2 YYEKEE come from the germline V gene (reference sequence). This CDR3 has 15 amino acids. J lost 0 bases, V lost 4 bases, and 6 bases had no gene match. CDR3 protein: CASSGMTGVSYEQYF. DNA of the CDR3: TGTGCCAGCAGCGGAATGACAGGGGTCTCCTACGAGCAGTACTTC.

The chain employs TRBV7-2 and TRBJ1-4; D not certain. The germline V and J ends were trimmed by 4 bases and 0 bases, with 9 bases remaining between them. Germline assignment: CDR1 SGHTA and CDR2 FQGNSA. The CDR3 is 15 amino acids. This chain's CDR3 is CASSSRFTTNEKLFF. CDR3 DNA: TGTGCCAGCAGCTCCCGTTTTACAACTAATGAAAAACTGTTTTTT.